This TCR beta chain appears in the sequencing data of a study of CD8 T cells in ankylosing spondylitis. MiXCR was run by TCRdb on the 5' RACE reads, yielding one entry per CDR3 protein. The sample holds under 170,000 distinct CDR3 sequences; around 45% are singletons and the top ten take over 12%. Germline CDR1 LGHNA, CDR2 YNFKEQ. V was trimmed by 0 bases and J by 4 bases, leaving 21 bases between them. The length of the CDR3 is 18 residues. This clonotype appeared once. The specimen was synovial fluid, either unsorted or a sorted T cell fraction (not recorded which). This clonotype originated in a male donor with ankylosing spondylitis. V is TRBV4-2 and J is TRBJ2-5; possibly TRBD2 for D (5 bases). CDR3 DNA: TGTGCCAGCAGCCAAGAGAGCGGCTTACCGGGAATTAGAGAGACCCAGTACTTC. Translation gives CASSQESGLPGIRETQYF.